This entry concerns a single TCR beta chain. Its matching antigen is unknown. Under the ViraFEST assay, PBMC were stimulated with viral peptide pools so that antigen-specific CD4+ T cells expanded. Sequencing was performed afterwards. Investigators separated out CD4+ T cells once about eleven days of culture had passed. All participants had two doses of either the BNT162b2 or mRNA-1273 vaccine. Each vaccine recipient was nucleocapsid antibody negative and had no prior SARS-CoV-2 infection. The assay was immunoSEQ multiplex PCR, and TCRdb's table has in-frame clones only and misses some. The sample lists 65,000 to 70,000 clones, roughly 80% occurring once. The record originates from a study of vaccination effects on CD4 cells after COVID-19. CDR1 MNHEY and CDR2 SMNVEV come from the germline V gene (reference sequence). Trimming shortened V by 6 bases and J by 6 bases, and 10 bases separated the two germline ends. The length of the CDR3 is 12 residues.

Overall study findings and caveats: In healthy vaccinees, only 1 of 255 vaccine-induced clones cross-reacted with common cold coronaviruses.

The TCR sequence derives from a human donor who received a COVID-19 vaccine. This chain uses TRBV27 with TRBJ2-3, with no clear D. The sample here was CD4+ T cells from PBMCs cultured with HCoV-OC43 spike peptides, taken after COVID-19 vaccination. Sample subset: HCoV-OC43 spike overlapping peptide pool stimulation. The CDR3 loop is CASSLSGDTQYF. The CDR3 DNA sequence: TGTGCCAGCAGCCTATCCGGGGATACGCAGTATTTT.